This TCR beta chain was recorded in a study of blood T cell repertoires in COVID-19. Study background: From the United States, Italy and Spain came samples of acute and convalescent COVID-19. PBMCs, B-cell-depleted T cells, or T cells provided the cDNA or gDNA that made up the material.

Assay used: immunoSEQ multiplex PCR; TCRdb lists only in-frame clones, some missing. The table includes a few hundred thousand clones, 80% to 85% detected once. J gave up 4 bases and V 1 base, and 5 bases lay outside the gene matches. CDR1 and CDR2 (germline): LGHDT, YNNKEL (reference sequence). The CDR3 consists of 15 residues. Participant-given clinical history determined each cohort assignment. Cohort 3 recovered donors had two negative PCRs, clearance, or symptom resolution. This chain connects TRBV3-1 (or the pseudogene TRBV3-2) to TRBJ1-1; 8 nucleotides match TRBD1. Sequencing was done on a sample of PBMCs or T cells enriched from blood (not recorded which). The source of this sequence is a woman aged 45-65 years who had recovered from COVID-19. The CDR3 DNA reads TGTGCCAGCAGCCAAGGGGGGACAGGTGGCACTGAAGCTTTCTTT. Translating gives CASSQGGTGGTEAFF.